These 13 T cell receptor beta chains originate from one sample sequenced in a study of Graves' ophthalmopathy and Graves' hyperthyroidism. Investigators amplified TCR beta CDR3 regions from RNA transcripts. Second-round multiplex PCR came after a first-round RT-PCR that employed HTBI primers. TCRdb reprocessed the multiplex PCR reads with MiXCR, giving one entry per CDR3 protein. The sample consists of hundreds of thousands of distinct CDR3 sequences, 22% of them appearing once. Sequencing was done on a sample of peripheral blood. Every receptor here comes from a woman aged 18-29 years with stable Graves' hyperthyroidism. Some clones in this sample may be carry-over from other donors' samples.

The chain employs TRBV28 and TRBJ1-1, with D possibly matching TRBD1 (5 bases). This CDR3 contains 12 residues. Germline CDR1 and CDR2: MDHEN and SYDVKM. V gave up 8 bases and J gave up 3 bases, with 10 bases separating them. CDR3 sequence: CASGGEDTEAFF. CDR3 in DNA: TGTGCCAGCGGGGGGGAGGACACTGAAGCTTTCTTT.

This clonotype was counted at least ten times. J is TRBJ1-1 and V is TRBV6-5, with D hard to call. V lost 0 bases to trimming and J lost 4 bases, with 12 bases between them. There are 15 residues in the CDR3. Germline V gives CDR1 MNHEY, CDR2 SVGAGI. The CDR3 nucleotides read TGTGCCAGCAGTTACTCTGGACGGAGGAGCACTGAAGCTTTCTTT. Translated: CASSYSGRRSTEAFF.

The CDR3 nucleotides are TGTGCCAGCTCAGACCGGGACAGGGGGCTCAATCAGCCCCAGCATTTT. Its protein is CASSDRDRGLNQPQHF. V and J are TRBV18 and TRBJ1-5, with TRBD1 matching 12 bases. This CDR3 has 16 residues. Unmatched junction bases numbered 5, after V lost 5 bases and J lost 3 bases. The germline V gene encodes CDR1 KGHSH and CDR2 LQKENI.

This clonotype was observed at least ten times. One junction end does not reproduce the germline sequence, and a read error may be involved. V gene TRBV12-3 or TRBV12-4 combines with J gene TRBJ2-7, with unresolved D. The CDR3 spans 14 residues. The CDR3 sequence is CASTTETKRYEQYF. The CDR3 region has the DNA TGTGCCAGCACCACAGAGACGAAGCGCTACGAGCAATACTTC.

This clonotype appeared many times. V usage is TRBV12-3 or TRBV12-4 and J usage is TRBJ2-5; D remains unclear. With 6 bases removed from V and 2 bases from J, the gap between germline ends came to 19 bases. The CDR3 spans 16 residues. The CDR3 DNA reads as TGTGCCAGCAGCTCCTCGGACCCCCTGGCGCAAGAGACCCAGTACTTC. Its translation is CASSSSDPLAQETQYF.

Many counts were recorded for this clonotype. The chain has TRBV19 and TRBJ2-5; TRBD1 or TRBD2 may be the D gene (5 bases each). Trimming cost V 0 bases and J 5 bases, with 10 bases left between them. Germline values: CDR1 LNHDA, CDR2 SQIVND (reference sequence). This CDR3 has 14 amino acids. Here the CDR3 DNA reads TGTGCCAGTAGTATAGATGCCGGGACGGAGACCCAGTACTTC. Its protein is CASSIDAGTETQYF.

This clonotype was counted ten times or more. The J gene is TRBJ2-7, the V gene TRBV20-1; TRBD1 aligns across 7 bases. CDR3 length: 14 amino acids. After removal of 0 bases from V and 3 bases from J, the junction contained 5 bases not matched to a gene. Per the germline V gene, CDR1 is DFQATT and CDR2 is SNEGSKA (reference sequence). CDR3 nucleotide sequence: TGCAGTGCTAGAGATTATAGGGGGCTCTACGAGCAGTACTTC. It codes for CSARDYRGLYEQYF.

This clonotype was observed many times. This chain joins TRBV27 and TRBJ2-7; TRBD1 or TRBD2 may be the D gene (5 bases each). The CDR3 loop spans 14 amino acids. The germline V and J ends were trimmed by 6 bases and 2 bases, with 14 bases remaining between them. The germline V gene has CDR1 MNHEY and CDR2 SMNVEV (reference sequence). The CDR3 loop is CASSTPGTPYEQYF. The CDR3 DNA sequence: TGTGCCAGCAGCACACCCGGGACGCCCTACGAGCAGTACTTC.

The genes are TRBV6-1 and TRBJ1-2, with D uncertain. CDR3 length equals 12 residues. Per germline, CDR1 MNHNS and CDR2 SASEGT. V was pared by 3 bases and J by 4 bases, with 6 bases between. This CDR3 is CASSDFLYGYTF. In nucleotides, the CDR3 is TGTGCCAGCAGTGATTTCCTCTATGGCTACACCTTC.

This clonotype was detected a few times. This CDR3 reads CASSYLRGGSHIQYF. The CDR3, as DNA: TGTGCCAGCAGTTACCTGCGGGGGGGTAGCCACATTCAGTACTTC. This sequence joins TRBV6-5 and TRBJ2-4, with TRBD2 matching 9 bases. The junction had 7 bases not matched to a gene; V was cut back by 2 bases and J by 8 bases. CDR1 MNHEY and CDR2 SVGAGI come from the germline V gene. This CDR3 has 15 residues.

This clonotype was seen repeatedly, ten times or more. The genes are TRBV11-2 and TRBJ2-2, with D unclear. Between the trimmed V and J ends, which lost 1 base and 0 bases, there was a span of 6 bases. The germline V gene encodes CDR1 SGHAT and CDR2 FQNNGV. The CDR3 contains 15 residues. CDR3 nucleotide sequence: TGTGCCAGCAGCTTAGTACAGACGAACACCGGGGAGCTGTTTTTT. Encoded protein: CASSLVQTNTGELFF.

This clonotype was seen just once. The chain carries TRBV11-2 and TRBJ2-2, with D maybe TRBD1 (6 bases). The CDR3 consists of 16 residues. V was shortened by 0 bases and J by 5 bases, with 13 bases between the two germline ends. Looked up from germline, CDR1 is SGHAT and CDR2 is FQNNGV. CDR3 residues: CASSLDLGGRTGELFF. The CDR3 bases are TGTGCCAGCAGCTTAGATCTAGGGGGAAGGACCGGGGAGCTGTTTTTT.

The sample holds one count of this clonotype. This chain uses TRBV29-1 with TRBJ2-7; D uncertain. This CDR3 has 12 amino acids. V was shortened by 6 bases and J by 2 bases, with 11 bases between the two germline ends. Germline V lookup: CDR1 SQVTM, CDR2 ANQGSEA. In nucleotides, the CDR3 is TGCAGCGTGCCCGGCAGCGCCTACGAGCAGTACTTC. Translating it yields CSVPGSAYEQYF.